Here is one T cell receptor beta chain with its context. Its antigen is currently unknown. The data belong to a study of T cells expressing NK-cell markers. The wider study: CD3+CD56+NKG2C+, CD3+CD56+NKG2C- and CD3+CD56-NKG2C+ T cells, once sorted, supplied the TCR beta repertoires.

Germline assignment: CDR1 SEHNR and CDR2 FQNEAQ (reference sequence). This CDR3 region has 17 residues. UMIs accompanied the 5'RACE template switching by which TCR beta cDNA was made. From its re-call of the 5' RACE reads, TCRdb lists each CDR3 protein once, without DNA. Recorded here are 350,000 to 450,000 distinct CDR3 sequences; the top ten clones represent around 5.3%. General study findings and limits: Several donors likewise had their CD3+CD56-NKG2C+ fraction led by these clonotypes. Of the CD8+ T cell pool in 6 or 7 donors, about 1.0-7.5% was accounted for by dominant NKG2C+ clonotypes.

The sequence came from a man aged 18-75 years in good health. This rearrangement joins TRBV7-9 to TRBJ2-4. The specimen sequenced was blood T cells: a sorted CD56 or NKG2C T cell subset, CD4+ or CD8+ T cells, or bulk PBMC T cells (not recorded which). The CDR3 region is CASSPRFGTGAKNIQYF.